The T cell receptor (beta chain) described here comes from a study of blood T cell repertoires in COVID-19. About the study: In each case, the material was cDNA or gDNA derived from T cells, B-cell-depleted T cells, or PBMCs.

Profiled with immunoSEQ multiplex PCR; TCRdb holds only in-frame clones, not every one. The repertoire holds approximately 65,000 clones, 70% to 85% seen once, with just over 20% in the top ten. The trim removed 5 bases at V and 4 bases at J, leaving 5 bases unmatched. Germline V lookup: CDR1 MNHNY, CDR2 SVGAGI (reference sequence). The CDR3 length is 14 residues. This rearrangement joins TRBV6-6 to TRBJ2-5; 9 positions match TRBD1. This TCR came from a woman of 80 years or more with active or convalescent COVID-19. What was sequenced was peripheral blood. The CDR3 is CASSAGTGLETQYF. As DNA, the CDR3 is TGTGCCAGCAGTGCCGGGACAGGGTTAGAGACCCAGTACTTC.